Only a few counts were recorded for the clone carrying this TCR beta chain. This CDR3 region has 15 residues. With 3 bases clipped from V and 4 bases from J, the junction kept 5 bases outside the gene matches. Germline V gene data show CDR1 as SGHKS and CDR2 as YYEKEE (reference sequence). This sample was included in a study of human T cells and chemical hapten exposure. Study summary: Subjects had 2% DPC placed on roughly 2 cm by roughly 2 cm of upper inner arm skin for sensitization.

As to time point: patch test 2, 6 weeks after DPC sensitization. Noted treatment: therapeutic diphenylcyclopropenone sensitization with weekly scalp DPC. TCRdb ran MiXCR on the RACE reads and lists one entry per CDR3 protein. The profile covers about 140,000 distinct CDR3 sequences, with 12% appearing a single time and around 1.4% taken by the ten largest. The J gene is TRBJ1-5, the V gene TRBV5-5, with TRBD1 matching 9 bases. This sample comprised whole blood, obtained in connection with sensitization to the hapten diphenylcyclopropenone (DPC). This clonotype was obtained from a woman between 50 and 59 years old with alopecia areata. Some clones in this sample may be carry-over from other donors' samples. The CDR3 sequence: CASSSTGGKNQPQHF. DNA for the CDR3: TGTGCCAGCAGCTCGACAGGGGGTAAGAATCAGCCCCAGCATTTT. Drawing the rest from reference TRBV5-5 and TRBJ1-5, the complete variable domain is DAGVTQSPTHLIKTRGQQVTLRCSPISGHKSVSWYQQVLGQGPQFIFQYYEKEERGRGNFPDRFSARQFPNYSSELNVNALLLGDSALYLCASSSTGGKNQPQHFGDGTRLSIL.